This T cell receptor (beta chain) came from a study of low-dose radiotherapy and immunotherapy resistance in tumors. Study in general: The fractionation for Cohort 1 was 0.5 Gy per fraction every 2 weeks, totaling 6.5 Gy.

Alpha- and beta-chain coverage of first-strand cDNA came from TRAV- and TRBV-specific primers. Amplification of TCRs used a constant-region primer and V-primer adapter for roughly 20 PCR cycles. TCRdb re-called the reads through MiXCR, storing one row per CDR3 protein. The repertoire holds 65,000 to 95,000 distinct CDR3 sequences, with 15% to 20% as singletons. The time point denotes: before trial treatment. Patients qualified if they had advanced solid tumors that lacked tumor-infiltrating lymphocytes. This CDR3 comprises 15 residues. Trimming took 0 bases from V and 4 from J, leaving 12 bases between them. Germline V lookup: CDR1 SGHRS, CDR2 YFSETQ.

The TCR sequence derives from a male donor with prostate cancer. Specimen: PBMCs, collected before treatment. J is TRBJ2-3 and V is TRBV5-1; D remains unclear. As DNA, the CDR3 is TGCGCCAGCAGCTTGGGGGGAAGTCCCCCAGATACGCAGTATTTT. Protein sequence: CASSLGGSPPDTQYF.